This TCR beta chain was sequenced for a study of vaccination effects on CD4 cells after COVID-19. V lost 4 bases and J lost 1, with 11 bases in between. Germline V CDR1 and CDR2: MNHEY, SVGAGI. The CDR3 has 15 residues. Details on this clone: Its antigen is undetermined.

General study results and limits: After vaccination, at late timepoints, clones induced by infection and by vaccine contracted markedly. Only a few convalescent patients and no early post-infection timepoints featured in the study.

Profiling relied on immunoSEQ multiplex PCR, and the TCRdb table lists in-frame clones only, not all of them. The table includes fewer than 30,000 clones, around 70% detected once. Before sequencing, viral peptide pools were used by the ViraFEST assay to expand antigen-specific CD4+ T cells. Isolating CD4+ T cells followed 9 to 11 days of culture. Nucleocapsid antibody tests were negative, and the vaccine recipients had no prior SARS-CoV-2 infection. Cultivation was performed at a few million PBMC per well with roughly 9.1 IU/ml IL-2 and roughly 9.3 ug/ml peptides added. Days 3 and 7 were when half the medium was replaced with IL-2 medium.

The sample here was CD4+ T cells from PBMCs cultured with SARS-CoV-2 spike peptides, taken before COVID-19 vaccination. The chain carries TRBV6-5 and TRBJ2-4, with D perhaps being TRBD1 or TRBD2 (6 bases each). The clonotype comes from a human donor who received a COVID-19 vaccine. Here the CDR3 reads CASSLTGRAKNIQYF. CDR3 DNA sequence: TGTGCCAGCAGTTTAACAGGGAGGGCCAAAAACATTCAGTACTTC.